Below are 21 T cell receptor beta chains sequenced from a single sample in a study of a mutant IDH1 vaccine in newly diagnosed glioma (dated by TCRdb to about 2021). Library preparation employed the immunoSEQ multiplex PCR assay. Here the immuneACCESS table is served through TCRdb, limited to in-frame sequences with V and J called. Missing clones are a known gap in these copies; in checked studies unresolved V genes cover under half, and the rest lacks a known reason. For this sample there are tens of thousands of clones; over 60% appear just once. 12% of the sample is held by the ten biggest clonotypes. Taken with the paper, the label for time point translates to: week 35, safety follow-up. A 20-mer mutant IDH1 peptide at 300 micrograms in Montanide made up each vaccine dose, which was injected subcutaneously together with topical imiquimod. No cognate antigen is known for these TCRs. Sequenced material: PBMCs, taken from a glioma patient whose treatment included an IDH1 peptide vaccine. The receptors were gathered from a man aged 35 to 55 with glioma.

The rearrangement joins TRBV19 to TRBJ1-1; 10 bases are shared with TRBD1. J lost 4 bases, V lost 10 bases, and 6 bases had no gene match. The CDR3 contains 13 residues. Germline values: CDR1 LNHDA, CDR2 SQIVND (reference sequence). Written as DNA, the CDR3 is TGTGCCACCAGGGACAGGGGAATCACTGAAGCTTTCTTT. Translating gives CATRDRGITEAFF.

The CDR3 DNA sequence: TGTGCCAGCAGCGGACAGGGGAGCATTCAGTACTTC. Its protein is CASSGQGSIQYF. The V gene is TRBV5-4, the J gene TRBJ2-4, with 9 bases lining up with TRBD1. Germline CDR1 and CDR2: SGHNT and YYREEE (reference sequence). CDR3 length: 12 amino acids. V gave up 4 bases and J gave up 9 bases; unmatched junction bases: 2.

The count of this clone is one. This chain uses TRBV28 with TRBJ1-1, with a possible D match to TRBD1 (6 bases). CDR3 size: 12 residues. Trimming stripped 6 bases from V and 11 bases from J, with 16 bases between. From germline, CDR1 is MDHEN and CDR2 SYDVKM. The CDR3 nucleotides are TGTGCCAGCAGCTCCGGGACATCTTATGCTTTCTTT. This encodes CASSSGTSYAFF.

This clone came up a few times. The chain recombines TRBV2 with TRBJ2-4, with 13 bases matching TRBD2. The germline CDR1 and CDR2 sequences are SNHLY and FYNNEI. The CDR3 loop spans 15 amino acids. J lost 4 bases, V lost 8 bases, and 5 bases had no gene match. The CDR3 reads CASGRLAGGKNIQYF. The CDR3 coding sequence is TGTGCCAGCGGTCGACTAGCGGGAGGAAAAAACATTCAGTACTTC.

The V call is TRBV4-1, the J call TRBJ1-5, with D maybe TRBD1 (5 bases). V lost 5 bases to trimming and J lost 4 bases, with 9 bases between them. CDR3 size: 13 residues. The V gene's germline CDR1 is MGHRA and CDR2 YSYEKL. The CDR3 protein is CASSTGLNQPQHF. CDR3 DNA sequence: TGCGCCAGCAGCACGGGGCTTAATCAGCCCCAGCATTTT.

The V call is TRBV6-4, the J call TRBJ1-3; tentatively, D is TRBD1 (6 bases). The V gene lost 6 bases and the J gene lost 2 bases, with 14 bases spanning the gap. Per the germline V gene, CDR1 is MRHNA and CDR2 is SNTAGT. The length of the CDR3 is 15 residues. This chain's CDR3 is CASRLHGTTGNTIYF. The CDR3 region has the DNA TGTGCCAGCAGACTCCACGGGACAACTGGAAACACCATATATTTT.

The chain has TRBV9 and TRBJ2-2; D is tentatively TRBD1 or TRBD2 (5 bases each). The CDR3 sequence is 14 residues long. Trimming stripped 0 bases from V and 14 bases from J, with 17 bases between. Germline V gives CDR1 SGDLS, CDR2 YYNGEE. This CDR3 is CASSVGGRTVQLFF. CDR3 DNA: TGTGCCAGCAGCGTAGGGGGGAGAACAGTGCAACTGTTTTTT.

The chain carries TRBV19 and TRBJ1-1; D is undetermined. The CDR3 has 14 residues. V lost 5 bases, J lost 5 bases, and 15 bases lay in between. The germline CDR1 and CDR2 sequences are LNHDA and SQIVND (reference sequence). For the CDR3, the DNA is TGTGCCAGTAGTCCCGCACGACTGGGGACTGAAGCTTTCTTT. Its protein product is CASSPARLGTEAFF.

This clone was observed a few times. The gene calls are TRBV6-5 and TRBJ2-3, with D unclear. The V end lost 4 bases, the J end lost 7 bases, and 18 bases lay between the germline ends. The germline gives CDR1 MNHEY, CDR2 SVGAGI. The CDR3 has 15 residues. The chain's CDR3 is CASSSPTSVSNTQYF. CDR3 DNA sequence: TGTGCCAGCAGTTCCCCCACTTCGGTCTCGAATACGCAGTATTTT.

The V call is TRBV13, the J call TRBJ1-2; TRBD1 aligns across 8 bases. There are 14 residues in the CDR3. J gave up 2 bases and V 5 bases, and 4 bases lay outside the gene matches. CDR1 is PRHDT, CDR2 FYEKMQ, per germline (reference sequence). CDR3 DNA sequence: TGTGCCAGCAGCCCGTACAGGGGGAACTATGGCTACACCTTC. Its translation: CASSPYRGNYGYTF.

The chain joins TRBV18 to TRBJ1-1; D is possibly TRBD1 (5 bases). The CDR3 has 15 amino acids. Germline CDR1 and CDR2: KGHSH and LQKENI. The ends were cut back, 0 bases at V and 1 base at J, with 9 bases in the middle. CDR3 nucleotide sequence: TGTGCCAGCTCACCACCAGGGGTTAGGAACACTGAAGCTTTCTTT. It is translated as CASSPPGVRNTEAFF.

The table lists this clone with a count of one. The chain employs TRBV4-1 and TRBJ2-1, with 11 bases matching TRBD2. The germline CDR1 and CDR2 sequences are MGHRA and YSYEKL. The CDR3 covers 15 residues. Trimming removed 3 bases from V and 10 bases from J; junction bases left unmatched: 8. The CDR3 DNA reads TGCGCCAGCAGCCAGTTACTAGCGGGAGAAGGCGAGCAGTTCTTC. It specifies CASSQLLAGEGEQFF.

V gene TRBV6-1 combines with J gene TRBJ2-7; 11 bases agree with TRBD2. This CDR3 is built from 15 residues. Trimming took 7 bases from V and 2 from J; bases not matched to a gene: 7. Germline CDR1 is MNHNS and CDR2 is SASEGT. The CDR3 loop reads CASILLAGATYEQYF. The CDR3 DNA reads TGTGCCAGCATCCTACTAGCGGGAGCTACCTACGAGCAGTACTTC.

The chain combines TRBV28 with TRBJ1-5; D is uncertain. CDR1 is MDHEN, CDR2 SYDVKM, per germline. This CDR3 spans 14 amino acids. Trimming cost V 3 bases and J 3 bases, with 9 bases left between them. The CDR3 region is CASSFFGLNQPQHF. CDR3 in DNA: TGTGCCAGCAGTTTTTTCGGGCTCAATCAGCCCCAGCATTTT.

This clone appeared a few times. The V and J genes are TRBV30 and TRBJ1-5; D not resolved. The CDR3 spans 16 residues. The germline CDR1 and CDR2 sequences are GTSNPN and SVGIG (reference sequence). The ends were cut back, 0 bases at V and 5 bases at J, with 17 bases in the middle. DNA of the CDR3: TGTGCCTGGAGTGTGGTTGGCCCGGGCGGCGATCAGCCCCAGCATTTT. Its translation is CAWSVVGPGGDQPQHF.

The chain uses TRBV6-1 and TRBJ2-7; weak D call: TRBD2 (6 bases). CDR3 length: 14 residues. Trimming pared 6 bases from V and 1 base from J, leaving 13 bases between. Germline loops: CDR1 MNHNS, CDR2 SASEGT. CDR3 amino acids: CASREGEGSYEQYF. DNA of the CDR3: TGTGCCAGCAGGGAGGGTGAAGGTTCCTACGAGCAGTACTTC.

The rearrangement uses TRBV28 and TRBJ1-2; 7 bases fit TRBD1. J gave up 7 bases and V 10 bases, and 9 bases lay outside the gene matches. The CDR3 has 12 amino acids. The V gene's germline CDR1 is MDHEN and CDR2 SYDVKM. CDR3 nucleotide sequence: TGTGCCACCACAGGGGCCCCTATTGGCTACACCTTC. Translation: CATTGAPIGYTF.

This clone is a singleton in its sample. The CDR3: CASSIKDLSTDTQYF. The CDR3 DNA follows: TGTGCCAGTAGTATAAAGGACCTAAGCACAGATACGCAGTATTTT. This rearrangement joins TRBV19 to TRBJ2-3, with unresolved D. Germline values: CDR1 LNHDA, CDR2 SQIVND (reference sequence). The CDR3 covers 15 residues. Between the trimmed V and J ends, which lost 2 bases and 0 bases, there was a span of 9 bases.

J is TRBJ2-3 and V is TRBV7-2; the D gene is possibly TRBD2 (6 bases). Germline V CDR1 and CDR2: SGHTA, FQGNSA. The CDR3 length is 15 residues. Between the trimmed V and J ends, which lost 8 bases and 6 bases, there was a span of 21 bases. The CDR3 reads CASQWSGSPGDTQYF. CDR3 sequence (DNA): TGTGCCAGCCAATGGAGCGGGTCTCCGGGGGATACGCAGTATTTT.

CDR3 residues: CASSMRVGQPQHF. In DNA, the CDR3 is TGTGCCAGTAGTATGCGGGTTGGACAGCCCCAGCATTTT. The V and J genes are TRBV19 and TRBJ1-5, with unresolved D. The ends were cut back, 3 bases at V and 7 bases at J, with 10 bases in the middle. The V gene's germline CDR1 is LNHDA and CDR2 SQIVND (reference sequence). The CDR3 has 13 residues.

This chain links TRBV29-1 with TRBJ2-3, with 7 bases lining up with TRBD1. The germline gives CDR1 SQVTM, CDR2 ANQGSEA. This CDR3 is 13 amino acids long. The trim removed 5 bases at V and 2 bases at J, leaving 4 bases unmatched. The CDR3 here is CSVRTGVTDTQYF. The CDR3 DNA is TGCAGCGTTAGGACAGGTGTCACAGATACGCAGTATTTT.